The 23 T cell receptor beta chains below come from one sample, sequenced in a study of regulatory T cells in long-lasting Graves disease. Assembly of TCR beta libraries relied on iRepertoire HTBI primers together with Arm-PCR of CDR3 regions. TCRdb recomputed calls from the multiplex PCR reads with MiXCR, one row per CDR3 protein. The repertoire holds under 700,000 distinct CDR3 sequences, with 16% as singletons. The time point here: newly diagnosed GD, antithyroid drugs for less than 3 months. Isolated PBMC RNA provided the starting material for the TCR library. Separately, the same data were catalogued under a study of T cells in Graves' hyperthyroidism and ophthalmopathy.

The sequences come from peripheral blood mononuclear cells (PBMCs), collected at new diagnosis, from a patient treated with antithyroid drugs. Receptors were obtained from a middle-aged woman with Graves disease.

This chain links TRBV19 with TRBJ1-5; the match to TRBD1 covers 7 bases. The CDR3 totals 16 residues. Germline CDR1 is LNHDA and CDR2 is SQIVND (reference sequence). Germline trimming cut 3 bases from V and 2 bases from J; bases unmatched to any gene: 7. The CDR3 sequence is CASSILRGQGNQPQHF. Written as DNA, the CDR3 is TGTGCCAGTAGTATCTTAAGGGGGCAGGGCAATCAGCCCCAGCATTTT.

This clonotype was detected a few times. The rearrangement uses TRBV13 and TRBJ2-3; 7 bases fit TRBD2. V shed 4 bases and J 0 bases; nucleotides not matched to a gene: 7. CDR1 and CDR2 from the germline V gene are PRHDT and FYEKMQ (reference sequence). This CDR3 spans 16 amino acids. The CDR3 protein is CASSWAGSGSTDTQYF. The CDR3 DNA reads TGTGCCAGCAGCTGGGCCGGTAGCGGGAGCACAGATACGCAGTATTTT.

The rearrangement links TRBV6-5 to TRBJ2-6; maybe TRBD1 (5 bases). The CDR3 has 17 residues. V lost 0 bases and J lost 3, with 12 bases in between. Per germline, CDR1 MNHEY and CDR2 SVGAGI. CDR3 loop: CASSYSTGLGGANVLTF. The CDR3 DNA reads as TGTGCCAGCAGTTACTCAACAGGTCTAGGTGGGGCCAACGTCCTGACTTTC.

This clonotype was seen many times. The V gene is TRBV2, the J gene TRBJ2-7; 8 bases match TRBD2. With V trimmed by 8 bases and J by 2 bases, 5 bases remained unmatched. Germline CDR1 and CDR2: SNHLY and FYNNEI. The length of the CDR3 is 13 residues. The CDR3 DNA sequence: TGTGCCAGCCCTAGCGGGCACCCCTACGAGCAGTACTTC. It is translated as CASPSGHPYEQYF. The full variable domain, rest sourced from reference TRBV2 and TRBJ2-7, is EPEVTQTPSHQVTQMGQEVILRCVPISNHLYFYWYRQILGQKVEFLVSFYNNEISEKSEIFDDQFSVERPDGSNFTLKIRSTKLEDSAMYFCASPSGHPYEQYFGPGTRLTVT.

Worth noting for this clonotype: One end of the junction varies from germline; a read error may be responsible. The chain couples TRBV7-7 to TRBJ2-5; D could derive from TRBD1 or TRBD2 (5 bases each). CDR1 and CDR2 (germline): SSHAT, FNYEAQ (reference sequence). This CDR3 has 13 amino acids. The CDR3 spells CASSLAPRGDQYF. The CDR3 bases are TGTGCTAGCAGCTTAGCCCCGAGGGGCGACCAGTACTTC.

The gene calls are TRBV6-2 or TRBV6-3 and TRBJ2-7, with 10 nucleotides matching TRBD2. V lost 2 bases, J lost 3 bases, and 7 bases stayed unmatched. Germline CDR1 MNHEY, CDR2 SVGEGT. The CDR3 covers 16 residues. CDR3 DNA sequence: TGTGCCAGCAGTTACGGTAGCGGGGGGCGGGGCTACGAGCAGTACTTC. Its protein is CASSYGSGGRGYEQYF.

The chain employs TRBV5-4 and TRBJ2-6, with a weak D call TRBD2 (5 bases). Germline V lookup: CDR1 SGHNT, CDR2 YYREEE (reference sequence). Trimming took off 0 bases at V and 0 bases at J, with 16 bases between the two ends. This CDR3 spans 19 amino acids. The CDR3 DNA reads as TGTGCCAGCAGCTTGGTGTCGGGGAAGAAGGTCTCTGGGGCCAACGTCCTGACTTTC. This translates into CASSLVSGKKVSGANVLTF. Supplemented by reference TRBV5-4 and TRBJ2-6, the full variable domain reads ETGVTQSPTHLIKTRGQQVTLRCSSQSGHNTVSWYQQALGQGPQFIFQYYREEENGRGNFPPRFSGLQFPNYSSELNVNALELDDSALYLCASSLVSGKKVSGANVLTFGAGSRLTVL.

This clonotype was seen at least ten times. This chain joins TRBV5-1 and TRBJ1-2; a weak D match, TRBD1 (6 bases). There are 14 residues in the CDR3. CDR1 is SGHRS, CDR2 YFSETQ, per germline. Trimming stripped 1 base from V and 6 bases from J, with 13 bases between. CDR3 sequence reads: CASSLSHREDGYTF. The CDR3 DNA is TGCGCCAGCAGCTTGTCGCACAGGGAGGATGGCTACACCTTC.

Many counts were recorded for this clonotype. The chain has TRBV11-2 and TRBJ2-1; 10 bases are a match to TRBD1. The CDR3 totals 15 residues. Germline V gives CDR1 SGHAT, CDR2 FQNNGV. V lost 1 base, J lost 4 bases, and 1 base stayed unmatched. CDR3 bases: TGTGCCAGCAGCTTAGTGGGACAGGGGTACAATGAGCAGTTCTTC. Amino acid sequence: CASSLVGQGYNEQFF.

The CDR3 loop reads CASSILAGGSYEQYF. The CDR3 DNA sequence: TGTGCCAGTAGTATTCTAGCGGGGGGATCCTACGAGCAGTACTTC. V and J are TRBV19 and TRBJ2-7, with 11 bases fitting TRBD2. Germline assignment: CDR1 LNHDA and CDR2 SQIVND (reference sequence). V trimming: 3 bases; J trimming: 1 base; junction bases outside the gene matches: 2. The CDR3 contains 15 residues.

CDR3 loop: CASSQDPLGETQYF. DNA of the CDR3: TGCGCCAGCAGCCAAGACCCTCTGGGGGAGACCCAGTACTTC. This chain uses TRBV4-1 with TRBJ2-5, with D unresolved. The CDR3 consists of 14 residues. V shed 0 bases and J shed 5 bases, with 10 bases lying between them. The germline V gene has CDR1 MGHRA and CDR2 YSYEKL.

The J gene is TRBJ1-5, the V gene TRBV20-1; D is ambiguous. Trimming took 3 bases from V and 0 from J, leaving 12 bases between them. Per germline, CDR1 DFQATT and CDR2 SNEGSKA (reference sequence). This CDR3 has 15 residues. The chain's CDR3 is CSARRWSDSNQPQHF. The CDR3 DNA follows: TGCAGTGCTAGGAGGTGGTCCGATAGCAATCAGCCCCAGCATTTT.

This clonotype was detected many times. The V and J genes are TRBV27 and TRBJ1-4, with D unresolved. Deletions cut 5 bases from V and 13 bases from J, with 17 bases between. The CDR3 consists of 13 residues. CDR1 and CDR2 from the germline V gene are MNHEY and SMNVEV (reference sequence). The chain's CDR3 is CASSQSRAPRLFF. DNA for the CDR3: TGTGCCAGCAGTCAATCCCGGGCCCCGAGACTGTTTTTT.

This clonotype has at least ten counts. The rearrangement uses TRBV25-1 and TRBJ1-2, with unresolved D. This CDR3 spans 15 amino acids. V shed 0 bases and J shed 5 bases, with 13 bases lying between them. Per the germline V gene, CDR1 is MGHDK and CDR2 is SYGVNS. The CDR3: CASSEYNGRRYGYTF. The DNA of the CDR3 is TGTGCCAGCAGTGAATATAACGGAAGGCGATATGGCTACACCTTC.

This clonotype showed up just a few times. The chain joins TRBV6-5 to TRBJ2-1; a weak D match, TRBD1 (6 bases). Trimming left V 0 bases short and J 13 bases short, with 28 bases between. Germline CDR1 MNHEY, CDR2 SVGAGI. The CDR3 sequence is 18 residues long. DNA of the CDR3: TGTGCCAGCAGTTACTCGAACAGGGCGCTTTGGAACCAAGAGACCCAGTTCTTC. This gives the protein CASSYSNRALWNQETQFF.

This clonotype was seen a handful of times. This rearrangement joins TRBV5-1 to TRBJ2-3, with D perhaps TRBD2 (6 bases). This CDR3 has 16 amino acids. V was cut by 4 bases and J by 2 bases, with 17 bases left in between. Germline CDR1 reads SGHRS; CDR2 reads YFSETQ. The CDR3 loop is CASSTSPGLFTDTQYF. The CDR3 nucleotides read TGCGCCAGCAGCACCTCGCCGGGACTGTTCACAGATACGCAGTATTTT.

The chain joins TRBV7-9 to TRBJ1-4, with 8 nucleotides matching TRBD1. CDR1 is SEHNR, CDR2 FQNEAQ, per germline (reference sequence). V lost 7 bases and J lost 8; bases outside the gene matches: 9. The CDR3 runs 14 residues. CDR3 amino acids: CASTSTQGAEKLFF. In nucleotides, the CDR3 is TGTGCCAGCACCTCAACCCAGGGGGCGGAAAAACTGTTTTTT.

This clonotype was counted ten times or more. The CDR3 coding sequence is TGCAGCGTTGAAAGGGGAGGGTATGGCTACACCTTC. It encodes CSVERGGYGYTF. The genes are TRBV29-1 and TRBJ1-2, with D perhaps TRBD1 (5 bases). CDR3 size: 12 residues. The V end was cut by 2 bases, the J end by 5 bases, with 9 bases between. From germline, CDR1 is SQVTM and CDR2 ANQGSEA.

The CDR3, as DNA: TGTGCCAGTAGTGGGAGGGCCGACTATGGCTACACCTTC. This codes for CASSGRADYGYTF. This chain joins TRBV19 and TRBJ1-2; no clear D gene. This CDR3 is built from 13 residues. Looked up from germline, CDR1 is LNHDA and CDR2 is SQIVND (reference sequence). Trimming removed 5 bases at V and 3 bases at J, with 10 bases between.

This clonotype occurred many times. The chain links TRBV7-8 to TRBJ1-1, with a weak D call TRBD1 (5 bases). In germline, CDR1 is SGHVS, CDR2 FQNEAQ. This CDR3 region has 14 residues. V was pared by 3 bases and J by 0 bases, with 8 bases between. CDR3 in amino acids: CASSLGRLNTEAFF. CDR3 DNA: TGTGCCAGCAGCTTGGGACGGTTGAACACTGAAGCTTTCTTT.

At least ten counts were recorded for this clonotype. The chain combines TRBV2 with TRBJ1-6, with D possibly matching TRBD1 (6 bases). The length of the CDR3 is 13 residues. The V end lost 3 bases, the J end lost 7 bases, and 7 bases lay between the germline ends. Germline lookup yields CDR1 SNHLY and CDR2 FYNNEI. The CDR3 nucleotides are TGTGCCAGCAGTGACAGGGGCAATTCACCCCTCCACTTT. Translation: CASSDRGNSPLHF.

In this sample, this clonotype turned up many times. The rearrangement uses TRBV28 and TRBJ1-2; 9 bases match TRBD1. The CDR3 is made up of 15 amino acids. Trimming removed 4 bases from V and 0 bases from J; junction bases left unmatched: 3. Germline CDR1 reads MDHEN; CDR2 reads SYDVKM. This CDR3 reads CASSSGQGANYGYTF. CDR3 coding DNA: TGTGCCAGCAGTTCGGGACAGGGAGCTAACTATGGCTACACCTTC.

This clonotype has a count of ten or more. This chain connects TRBV2 to TRBJ1-1; D unclear. This CDR3 comprises 13 residues. V lost 8 bases, J lost 0 bases, and 10 bases lay in between. Per the germline V gene, CDR1 is SNHLY and CDR2 is FYNNEI. CDR3 in DNA: TGTGCCAGCCGCGGTGAGGTGAACACTGAAGCTTTCTTT. Protein product: CASRGEVNTEAFF.